This T cell receptor beta chain comes out of a study of control samples from healthy donors and cancer patients. CDR3 length: 15 amino acids. Trimming took off 2 bases at V and 5 bases at J, with 16 bases between the two ends. Germline V gene data show CDR1 as MNHNS and CDR2 as SASEGT. This table comes from immunoSEQ multiplex PCR, and its TCRdb copy is limited to in-frame clones, with some not included. This sample has a few hundred thousand clones, with approximately 92% found just once. The clonotype originates from a middle-aged man with head and neck cancer. Sequenced material: PBMCs. The rearrangement uses TRBV6-1 and TRBJ2-7; D perhaps matches TRBD2 (5 bases). As DNA, the CDR3 is TGTGCCAGCAGTGAAAGGTTTGCGGGTAGGAACGAGCAGTACTTC. Translated, it gives CASSERFAGRNEQYF.